Reported below is one TCR beta chain. The record originates from a study of shared clonotypes between healthy human individuals. The CDR3 is 14 amino acids. Germline V gene lookup returns CDR1 SGHDN and CDR2 FVKESK. The V gene lost 2 bases and the J gene lost 6 bases, with 13 bases spanning the gap. Clones were read by immunoSEQ multiplex PCR, and TCRdb kept only the in-frame ones, dropping some. The table lists 2 million to 2.5 million clones, about nine tenths of them singletons. The sequence derives from a man aged 18 to 30 in good health. Some clones in this sample may be carry-over from other donors' samples. The genes are TRBV14 and TRBJ2-5, with a weak D call TRBD1 (6 bases). Material: naive CD4+ T cells from PBMCs. Subset specified: CD45RA+ positively selected. CDR3 DNA: TGTGCCAGCAGCCAACCTGGACAGTCTCAGACCCAGTACTTC. Its protein product is CASSQPGQSQTQYF. The full variable domain, with the rest looked up from reference TRBV14 and TRBJ2-5, is EAGVTQFPSHSVIEKGQTVTLRCDPISGHDNLYWYRRVMGKEIKFLLHFVKESKQDESGMPNNRFLAERTGGTYSTLKVQPAELEDSGVYFCASSQPGQSQTQYFGPGTRLLVL.